These 30 T cell receptor beta chains were all obtained from the same sample, sequenced in a study of shared clonotypes between healthy human individuals. Naive CD8 cells lacked CD45RO, underwent positive selection for CCR7 and left out terminally differentiated effector memory CD45RA+ cells. Only in-frame clones appear in the TCRdb table, and some are missing; sequencing was by immunoSEQ multiplex PCR. The sample yields 2 million or so clones, just under 95% seen once. The sequenced sample consisted of naive CD8+ T cells sorted from blood. These receptors were taken from a man aged 18 to 29 in good health.

The chain links TRBV6-4 to TRBJ2-5; 10 positions agree with TRBD1. The J segment lost 5 bases and the V segment lost 2 bases, leaving 11 bases of the junction unmatched. CDR3 length: 17 amino acids. Germline CDR1 and CDR2: MRHNA and SNTAGT. For the CDR3, the DNA is TGTGCCAGCAGTGACCCCAATGACAGGGGGCGCCGGGAGACCCAGTACTTC. Translating gives CASSDPNDRGRRETQYF.

This clone was detected only a few times. The sample has other DNA sequences that encode this CDR3 too. The chain couples TRBV6-5 to TRBJ1-1, with D maybe TRBD1 (6 bases). The CDR3 consists of 13 residues. V was trimmed by 4 bases and J by 3 bases, leaving 9 bases between them. CDR1 and CDR2 from the germline V gene are MNHEY and SVGAGI. The chain's CDR3 is CASSLQGYTEAFF. For the CDR3, the DNA is TGTGCCAGCAGTTTACAGGGTTACACTGAAGCTTTCTTT.

This chain uses TRBV7-3 with TRBJ2-1, with D hard to call. The CDR3 has 13 amino acids. Germline V lookup: CDR1 SGHTA, CDR2 FQGTGA. Trimming removed 5 bases at V and 3 bases at J, with 8 bases between. The CDR3 coding sequence is TGTGCCAGCAGCCATGGTAGCTACAATGAGCAGTTCTTC. Its protein is CASSHGSYNEQFF.

The chain carries TRBV5-1 and TRBJ2-7; D might be TRBD2 (6 bases). The germline V gene encodes CDR1 SGHRS and CDR2 YFSETQ. The ends were cut back, 3 bases at V and 2 bases at J, with 12 bases in the middle. The CDR3 has 14 amino acids. For the CDR3, the DNA is TGCGCCAGCAGCTACGGGACTGAGACCTACGAGCAGTACTTC. It encodes CASSYGTETYEQYF.

The chain employs TRBV6-1 and TRBJ1-2; TRBD1 matches at 8 bases. Germline CDR1 reads MNHNS; CDR2 reads SASEGT. V was clipped by 0 bases and J by 6 bases; unmatched bases: 9. The CDR3 is 16 residues long. Written as DNA, the CDR3 is TGTGCCAGCAGTGAAGCGCTAACAGGGGGAGTAAATGGCTACACCTTC. Translation: CASSEALTGGVNGYTF.

In the case of this clone: The sample carries other DNA sequences with the same CDR3. The rearrangement joins TRBV13 to TRBJ2-7; D unresolved. The CDR3 runs 14 residues. CDR1 is PRHDT, CDR2 FYEKMQ, per germline (reference sequence). V was trimmed by 0 bases and J by 0 bases, leaving 6 bases between them. CDR3 DNA: TGTGCCAGCAGCTTAGGACGAAGCTCCTACGAGCAGTACTTC. Its protein is CASSLGRSSYEQYF.

V usage is TRBV2 and J usage is TRBJ2-1, with 8 nucleotides matching TRBD2. V shed 3 bases and J 3 bases; nucleotides not matched to a gene: 7. CDR1 is SNHLY and CDR2 is FYNNEI in the germline V gene. The CDR3 is 16 amino acids. The CDR3 bases are TGTGCCAGCAGTGAGGATTGGACTAGCAGCTACAATGAGCAGTTCTTC. It specifies CASSEDWTSSYNEQFF.

The rearrangement uses TRBV29-1 and TRBJ1-1; tentatively, D is TRBD1 (5 bases). Germline V gene data show CDR1 as SQVTM and CDR2 as ANQGSEA. The CDR3 is 12 residues long. Trimming shortened V by 4 bases and J by 5 bases, and 11 bases separated the two germline ends. CDR3: CSVGLEGTEAFF. DNA for the CDR3: TGCAGCGTTGGCTTGGAGGGGACTGAAGCTTTCTTT.

This sequence joins TRBV7-9 and TRBJ2-5; no firm D call. TRBJ2-7 matches the DNA end more closely, so the J call is doubtful. The CDR3 spans 13 residues. Germline lookup yields CDR1 SEHNR and CDR2 FQNEAQ (reference sequence). CDR3: CASSHALLDEQYF. The CDR3, as DNA: TGTGCCAGCAGCCACGCCCTCCTCGACGAGCAGTACTTC.

The rearrangement links TRBV11-2 to TRBJ1-1; D gene ambiguous. The CDR3 has 12 residues. The V gene's germline CDR1 is SGHAT and CDR2 FQNNGV. V lost 0 bases and J lost 6, with 5 bases in between. The CDR3 DNA follows: TGTGCCAGCAGCTTAGAGTGGGCTGAAGCTTTCTTT. This encodes CASSLEWAEAFF.

The chain carries TRBV5-6 and TRBJ1-5; D unresolved. This CDR3 is 15 amino acids long. Germline V gives CDR1 SGHDT, CDR2 YYEEEE. V was pared by 5 bases and J by 0 bases, with 12 bases between. The CDR3 sequence is CASSSSGPSNQPQHF. For the CDR3, the DNA is TGTGCCAGCAGTTCAAGTGGACCTAGCAATCAGCCCCAGCATTTT.

The V call is TRBV4-1, the J call TRBJ2-7; 11 positions match TRBD2. The CDR3 is 16 residues long. Germline CDR1 is MGHRA and CDR2 is YSYEKL. The J segment lost 1 base and the V segment lost 0 bases, leaving 2 bases of the junction unmatched. The CDR3 nucleotides read TGCGCCAGCAGCCAAGAAATAGCGGGAGGGTCCTACGAGCAGTACTTC. Encoded protein: CASSQEIAGGSYEQYF.

V usage is TRBV12-5 and J usage is TRBJ2-7, with D possibly TRBD1 on 6 matching bases. The length of the CDR3 is 14 residues. The germline V gene encodes CDR1 LGHNT and CDR2 FRNRAP. V was trimmed by 6 bases and J by 3 bases, leaving 15 bases between them. CDR3 DNA: TGTGCTAGTGGGGCTACAGGGTTGGTCTACGAGCAGTACTTC. Amino acids: CASGATGLVYEQYF.

This sequence joins TRBV5-6 and TRBJ2-3; 9 bases line up with TRBD2. Germline V gene data show CDR1 as SGHDT and CDR2 as YYEEEE. Trimming at V came to 3 bases and at J to 2 bases, leaving 10 bases not matched to a gene. This CDR3 is built from 17 residues. CDR3 amino acids: CASSSFLAGPTTDTQYF. CDR3 DNA sequence: TGTGCCAGCAGCTCCTTCCTAGCGGGGCCAACCACAGATACGCAGTATTTT.

V gene TRBV30 combines with J gene TRBJ1-1; TRBD1 aligns across 8 bases. V shed 0 bases and J 1 base; nucleotides not matched to a gene: 4. The CDR3 runs to 15 residues. Germline V gene sequence: CDR1 GTSNPN, CDR2 SVGIG (reference sequence). Here the CDR3 reads CAWSVGQGKNTEAFF. CDR3 DNA: TGTGCCTGGAGTGTAGGACAGGGCAAGAACACTGAAGCTTTCTTT. Full variable domain (outside the CDR3, taken from reference TRBV30 and TRBJ1-1): SQTIHQWPATLVQPVGSPLSLECTVEGTSNPNLYWYRQAAGRGLQLLFYSVGIGQISSEVPQNLSASRPQDRQFILSSKKLLLSDSGFYLCAWSVGQGKNTEAFFGQGTRLTVV.

The CDR3 reads CAISVVPANYGYTF. CDR3 coding DNA: TGTGCCATCAGTGTTGTCCCGGCTAACTATGGCTACACCTTC. The chain combines TRBV10-3 with TRBJ1-2; no clear D. Germline V gene data show CDR1 as ENHRY and CDR2 as SYGVKD. The germline V and J ends were trimmed by 4 bases and 0 bases, with 9 bases remaining between them. This CDR3 has 14 amino acids.

The chain employs TRBV7-6 and TRBJ1-2; 9 bases are shared with TRBD1. Germline V gene sequence: CDR1 SGHVS, CDR2 FNYEAQ. J gave up 8 bases and V 1 base, and 5 bases lay outside the gene matches. This CDR3 region has 14 residues. This CDR3 is CASSLGTGGYGYTF. CDR3 in DNA: TGTGCCAGCAGCTTAGGTACAGGGGGCTACGGCTACACCTTC.

The chain links TRBV5-8 to TRBJ2-7, with D possibly called TRBD1 or TRBD2 (6 bases each). The V gene's germline CDR1 is SGHTS and CDR2 YDEGEE. This CDR3 is built from 14 residues. With 2 bases removed from V and 2 bases from J, the gap between germline ends came to 11 bases. CDR3 amino acids: CASSFRGDPYEQYF. CDR3 in DNA: TGTGCCAGCAGCTTTAGGGGGGATCCCTACGAGCAGTACTTC.

CDR3 DNA sequence: TGTGCCAGCAGTGAATGGGAAGGGTATGGCTACACCTTC. It encodes CASSEWEGYGYTF. The chain joins TRBV25-1 to TRBJ1-2; no definite D call. Trimming took off 1 base at V and 5 bases at J, with 8 bases between the two ends. CDR3 size: 13 residues. Germline V CDR1 and CDR2: MGHDK, SYGVNS.

V usage is TRBV15 and J usage is TRBJ1-1; no firm D call. Trimming took off 4 bases at V and 1 base at J, with 13 bases between the two ends. Germline V gene lookup returns CDR1 LNHNV and CDR2 YYDKDF (reference sequence). This CDR3 has 15 residues. The CDR3 DNA reads TGTGCCACCAGCACCGAAGACAAAGCGAACACTGAAGCTTTCTTT. This encodes CATSTEDKANTEAFF.

The rearrangement uses TRBV2 and TRBJ1-2; D is unclear. This CDR3 has 13 residues. V lost 4 bases, J lost 0 bases, and 6 bases lay in between. Germline CDR1 SNHLY, CDR2 FYNNEI. Written as DNA, the CDR3 is TGTGCCAGCAGTGTTGACTCTAACTATGGCTACACCTTC. As protein: CASSVDSNYGYTF.

The chain is built from TRBV6-5 and TRBJ2-4; 8 bases map to TRBD2. V dropped 0 bases and J dropped 9; count of bases not matched to a gene: 1. The CDR3 extends over 13 amino acids. Germline V CDR1 and CDR2: MNHEY, SVGAGI. The CDR3 region is CASSYSGGAIQYF. In DNA form, the CDR3 reads TGTGCCAGCAGTTACTCCGGGGGGGCCATTCAGTACTTC.

The genes are TRBV5-1 and TRBJ2-1; D not resolved. Germline CDR1 is SGHRS and CDR2 is YFSETQ. Trimming shortened V by 5 bases and J by 8 bases, and 14 bases separated the two germline ends. The CDR3 spans 13 residues. The CDR3 sequence: CASRLRVVDEQFF. As DNA, the CDR3 is TGCGCCAGCAGGCTCCGGGTAGTGGATGAGCAGTTCTTC.

This chain joins TRBV5-8 and TRBJ1-6; D not resolved. The CDR3 is 11 residues long. Germline CDR1 reads SGHTS; CDR2 reads YDEGEE. V was pared by 6 bases and J by 9 bases, with 7 bases between. The CDR3 sequence is CASNDGSPLHF. CDR3 sequence (DNA): TGTGCCAGCAACGACGGTTCACCCCTCCACTTT.

This clone was counted once. This chain joins TRBV9 and TRBJ2-3, with TRBD1 matching 7 bases. The CDR3 is 15 amino acids. J gave up 3 bases and V 4 bases, and 8 bases lay outside the gene matches. CDR1 and CDR2 from the germline V gene are SGDLS and YYNGEE. CDR3 coding DNA: TGTGCCAGCAGCCCTAGGGGGCTTGTTACAGATACGCAGTATTTT. This translates into CASSPRGLVTDTQYF.

This clone was picked up one time. The chain links TRBV9 to TRBJ2-1; a weak D match, TRBD1 (5 bases). From germline, CDR1 is SGDLS and CDR2 YYNGEE. Trimming shortened V by 1 base and J by 8 bases, and 13 bases separated the two germline ends. The CDR3 is 14 residues long. CDR3 nucleotide sequence: TGTGCCAGCAGCGTACCAGACAGTAGGGATGAGCAGTTCTTC. The encoded protein is CASSVPDSRDEQFF.

For this clone: Other DNA sequences from this sample encode an identical CDR3 as well. J is TRBJ2-3 and V is TRBV5-4, with 10 bases lining up with TRBD2. Germline V gene data show CDR1 as SGHNT and CDR2 as YYREEE (reference sequence). This CDR3 is 15 amino acids long. The V gene end was trimmed by 5 bases and the J gene end by 0 bases; junction bases not matched to a gene: 3. The CDR3 here is CASSPTSGSTDTQYF. CDR3 nucleotide sequence: TGTGCCAGCAGTCCGACTAGCGGGAGCACAGATACGCAGTATTTT.

The chain links TRBV7-6 to TRBJ1-4; 9 positions agree with TRBD1. Germline CDR1 SGHVS, CDR2 FNYEAQ. Trimming took 5 bases from V and 8 from J; bases not matched to a gene: 9. The CDR3 consists of 15 residues. As DNA, the CDR3 is TGTGCCAGCAGCACCTCGACAGGGGGACGCGAAAAACTGTTTTTT. This encodes CASSTSTGGREKLFF.

The chain combines TRBV14 with TRBJ1-2; tentatively, D is TRBD1 (5 bases). Germline V gene lookup returns CDR1 SGHDN and CDR2 FVKESK. Deletions cut 1 base from V and 5 bases from J, with 8 bases between. The CDR3 is 13 amino acids. The CDR3 bases are TGTGCCAGCAGCCAAGGACAGCTTTATGGCTACACCTTC. Protein sequence: CASSQGQLYGYTF.

This chain links TRBV9 with TRBJ1-2; tentatively, D is TRBD1 (5 bases). Trimming left V 4 bases short and J 8 bases short, with 21 bases between. Germline loops: CDR1 SGDLS, CDR2 YYNGEE. This CDR3 spans 15 amino acids. The CDR3 bases are TGTGCCAGCAGCCCCGGGGATGAGGGGAATGTCGGCTACACCTTC. This sequence encodes CASSPGDEGNVGYTF.